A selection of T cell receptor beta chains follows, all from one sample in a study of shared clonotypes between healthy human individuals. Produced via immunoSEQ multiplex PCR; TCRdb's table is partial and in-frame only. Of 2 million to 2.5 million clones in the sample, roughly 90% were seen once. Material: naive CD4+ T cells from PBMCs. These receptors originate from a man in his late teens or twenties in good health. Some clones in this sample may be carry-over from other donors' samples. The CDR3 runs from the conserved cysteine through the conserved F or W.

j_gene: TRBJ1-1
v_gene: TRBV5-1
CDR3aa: CASSAGGATEAFF

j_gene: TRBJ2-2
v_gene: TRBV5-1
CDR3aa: CASSLFQNTGELFF

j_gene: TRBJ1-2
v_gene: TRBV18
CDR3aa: CASSPPGSNRIYGYTF

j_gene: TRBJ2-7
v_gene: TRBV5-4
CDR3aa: CASSSTGQGYEQYF

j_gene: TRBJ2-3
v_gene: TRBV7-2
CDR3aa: CASTPGNGRGTDTQYF

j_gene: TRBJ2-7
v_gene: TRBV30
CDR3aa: CAWATSSYEQYF

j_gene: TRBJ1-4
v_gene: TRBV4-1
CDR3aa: CASSQDRSFNEKLFF

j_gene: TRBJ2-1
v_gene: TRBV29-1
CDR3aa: CSASRSRANEQFF

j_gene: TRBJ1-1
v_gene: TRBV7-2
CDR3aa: CASSLDGWGGLSVTAFF

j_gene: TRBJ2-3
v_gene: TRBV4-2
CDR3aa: CASSPRTSGTPSPDTQYF

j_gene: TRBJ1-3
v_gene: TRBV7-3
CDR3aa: CASSLAWRQGKGNTIYF

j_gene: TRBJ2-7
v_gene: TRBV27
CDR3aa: CASSFHAPQGYSYEQYF

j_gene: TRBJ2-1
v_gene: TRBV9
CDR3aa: CASSVREGQGSEQFF

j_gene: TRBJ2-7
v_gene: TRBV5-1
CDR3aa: CASSDGGTGSYEQYF

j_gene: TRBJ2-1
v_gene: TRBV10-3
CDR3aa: CAIRARREANEQFF

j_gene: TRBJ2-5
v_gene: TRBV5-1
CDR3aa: CASTPDGLRETQYF

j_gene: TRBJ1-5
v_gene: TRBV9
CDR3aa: CASSPSEGWPQHF

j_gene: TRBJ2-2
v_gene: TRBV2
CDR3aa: CASTSGPNTGELFF

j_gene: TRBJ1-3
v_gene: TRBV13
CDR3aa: CASSLGALRNTIYF

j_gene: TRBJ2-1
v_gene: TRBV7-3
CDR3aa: CASSLTWYNEQFF

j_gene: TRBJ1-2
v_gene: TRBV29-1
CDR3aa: CSVVWGDGYTF

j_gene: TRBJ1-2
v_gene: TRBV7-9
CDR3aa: CASSPWAGARYGYTF

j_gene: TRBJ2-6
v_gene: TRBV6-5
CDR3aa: CASSQSYIGANVLTF

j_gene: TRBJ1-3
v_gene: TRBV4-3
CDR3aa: CASSPNRVSGNTIYF

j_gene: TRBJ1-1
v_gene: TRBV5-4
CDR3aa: CASSLGGGGVNTEAFF

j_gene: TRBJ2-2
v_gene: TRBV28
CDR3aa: CASRFIQGYGELFF

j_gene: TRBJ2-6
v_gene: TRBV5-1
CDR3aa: CASAKTLSGANVLTF

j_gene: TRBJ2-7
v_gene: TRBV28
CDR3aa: CASSFPGEEQYF

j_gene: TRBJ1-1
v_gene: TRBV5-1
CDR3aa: CASSLDSHEAFF

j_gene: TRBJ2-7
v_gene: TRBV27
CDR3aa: CASSLAGEDEQYF

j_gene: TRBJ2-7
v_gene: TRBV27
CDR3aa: CASSLRGQSIYEQYF

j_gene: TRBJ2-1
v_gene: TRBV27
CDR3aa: CASSLAGYYNEQFF

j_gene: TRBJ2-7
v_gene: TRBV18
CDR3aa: CASSPIRDGLTEQYF

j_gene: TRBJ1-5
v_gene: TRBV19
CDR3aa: CASSAHPLYQPQHF

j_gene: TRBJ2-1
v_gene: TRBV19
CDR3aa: CASNKLGGTIHNEQFF

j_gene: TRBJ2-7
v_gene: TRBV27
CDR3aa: CASSLFGGLTYEQYF

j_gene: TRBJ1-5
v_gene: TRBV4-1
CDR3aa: CASSQLTGGNQPQHF

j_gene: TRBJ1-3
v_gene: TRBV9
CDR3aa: CASSTQGIAGNTIYF

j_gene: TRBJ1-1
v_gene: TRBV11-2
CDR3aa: CASSLTRVYPEAFF

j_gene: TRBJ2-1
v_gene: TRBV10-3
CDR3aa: CAISELAGVNEQFF

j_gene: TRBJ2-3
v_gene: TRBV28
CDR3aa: CASSPIPGGDTDTQYF

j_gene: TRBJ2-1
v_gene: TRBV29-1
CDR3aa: CSVLAGGPHNEQFF

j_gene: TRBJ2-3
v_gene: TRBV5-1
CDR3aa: CASSYGDTQYF

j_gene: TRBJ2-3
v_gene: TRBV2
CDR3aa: CASGARWGAGEGNTQYF

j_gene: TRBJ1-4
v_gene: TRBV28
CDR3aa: CASSTTYRGEREKLFF

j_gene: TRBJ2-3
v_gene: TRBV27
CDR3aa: CASLSIGSWHTQYF

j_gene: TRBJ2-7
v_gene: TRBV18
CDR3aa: CASSRPDRGNPEQYF

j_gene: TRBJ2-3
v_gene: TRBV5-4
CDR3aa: CASSYQDRGNTDTQYF